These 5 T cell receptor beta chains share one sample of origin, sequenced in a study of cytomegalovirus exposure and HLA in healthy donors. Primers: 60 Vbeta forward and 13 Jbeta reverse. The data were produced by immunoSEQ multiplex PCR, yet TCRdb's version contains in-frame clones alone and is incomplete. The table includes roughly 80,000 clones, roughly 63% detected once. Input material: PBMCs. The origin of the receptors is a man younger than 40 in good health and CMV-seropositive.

CDR3 in amino acids: CASSEALSTENSPLHF. Here the CDR3 DNA reads TGTGCCAGCAGTGAAGCGCTGAGTACTGAAAATTCACCCCTCCACTTT. J is TRBJ1-6 and V is TRBV2; no clear D gene. This CDR3 contains 16 residues. Looked up from germline, CDR1 is SNHLY and CDR2 is FYNNEI. With 0 bases removed from V and 7 bases from J, the gap between germline ends came to 13 bases.

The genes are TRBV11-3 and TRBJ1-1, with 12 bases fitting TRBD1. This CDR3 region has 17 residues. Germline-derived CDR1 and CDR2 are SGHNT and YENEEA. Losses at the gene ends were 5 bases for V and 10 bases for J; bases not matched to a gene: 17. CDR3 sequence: CASSPQPQGQGAVGAFF. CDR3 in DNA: TGTGCCAGCAGCCCGCAACCTCAGGGACAGGGGGCCGTAGGAGCTTTCTTT.

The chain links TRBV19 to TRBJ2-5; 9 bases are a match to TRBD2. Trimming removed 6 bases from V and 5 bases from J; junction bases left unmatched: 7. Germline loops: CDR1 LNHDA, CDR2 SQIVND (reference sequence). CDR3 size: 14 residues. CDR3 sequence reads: CASRGTSFRETQYF. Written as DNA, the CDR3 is TGTGCCAGTAGAGGGACTAGCTTTCGGGAGACCCAGTACTTC. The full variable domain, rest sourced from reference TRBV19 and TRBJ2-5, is DGGITQSPKYLFRKEGQNVTLSCEQNLNHDAMYWYRQDPGQGLRLIYYSQIVNDFQKGDIAEGYSVSREKKESFPLTVTSAQKNPTAFYLCASRGTSFRETQYFGPGTRLLVL.

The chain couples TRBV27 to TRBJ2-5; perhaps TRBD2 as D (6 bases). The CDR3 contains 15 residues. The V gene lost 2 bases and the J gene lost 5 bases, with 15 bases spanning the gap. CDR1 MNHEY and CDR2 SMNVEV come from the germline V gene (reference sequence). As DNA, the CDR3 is TGTGCCAGCAGTTTAGGGGGGAGCACGCGGGAGACCCAGTACTTC. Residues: CASSLGGSTRETQYF.

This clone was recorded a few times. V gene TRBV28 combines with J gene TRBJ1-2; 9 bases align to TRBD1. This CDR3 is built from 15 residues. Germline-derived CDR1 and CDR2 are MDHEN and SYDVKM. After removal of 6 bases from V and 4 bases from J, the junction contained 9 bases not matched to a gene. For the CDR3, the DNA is TGTGCCAGCAGAATCTCCGGACAGGGGCTCTATGGCTACACCTTC. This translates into CASRISGQGLYGYTF.